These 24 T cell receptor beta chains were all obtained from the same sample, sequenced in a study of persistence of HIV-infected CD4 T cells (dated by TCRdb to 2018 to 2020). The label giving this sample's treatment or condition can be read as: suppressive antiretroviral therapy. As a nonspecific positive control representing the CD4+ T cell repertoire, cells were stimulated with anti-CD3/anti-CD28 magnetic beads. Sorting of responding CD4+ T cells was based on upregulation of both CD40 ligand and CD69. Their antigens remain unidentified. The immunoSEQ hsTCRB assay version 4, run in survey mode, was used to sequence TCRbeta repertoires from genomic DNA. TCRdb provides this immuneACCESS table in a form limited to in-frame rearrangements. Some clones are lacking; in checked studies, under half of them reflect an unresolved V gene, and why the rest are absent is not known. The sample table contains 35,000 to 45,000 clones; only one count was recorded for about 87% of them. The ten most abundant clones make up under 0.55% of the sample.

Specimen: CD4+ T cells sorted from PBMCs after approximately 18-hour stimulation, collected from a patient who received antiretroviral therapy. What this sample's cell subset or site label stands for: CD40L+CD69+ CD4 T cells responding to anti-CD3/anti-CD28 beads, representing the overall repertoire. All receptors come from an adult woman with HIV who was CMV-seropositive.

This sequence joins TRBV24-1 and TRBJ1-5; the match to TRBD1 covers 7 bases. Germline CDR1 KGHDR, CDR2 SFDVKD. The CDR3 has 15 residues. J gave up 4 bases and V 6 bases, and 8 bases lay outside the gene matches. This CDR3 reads CATSRDGTANQPQHF. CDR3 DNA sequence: TGTGCCACCAGTAGAGACGGGACAGCGAATCAGCCCCAGCATTTT.

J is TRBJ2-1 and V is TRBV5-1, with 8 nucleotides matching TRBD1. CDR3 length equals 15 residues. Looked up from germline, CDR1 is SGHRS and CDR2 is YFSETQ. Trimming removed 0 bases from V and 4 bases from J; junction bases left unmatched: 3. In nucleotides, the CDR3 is TGCGCCAGCAGCTTGGTCCGGACAGGGTACAATGAGCAGTTCTTC. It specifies CASSLVRTGYNEQFF.

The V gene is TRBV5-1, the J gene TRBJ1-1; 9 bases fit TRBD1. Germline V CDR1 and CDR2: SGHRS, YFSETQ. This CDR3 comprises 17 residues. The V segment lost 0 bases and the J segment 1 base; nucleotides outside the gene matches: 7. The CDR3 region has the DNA TGCGCCAGCAGCTTGGCCCCCGGGACAGGGAAGAACACTGAAGCTTTCTTT. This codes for CASSLAPGTGKNTEAFF.

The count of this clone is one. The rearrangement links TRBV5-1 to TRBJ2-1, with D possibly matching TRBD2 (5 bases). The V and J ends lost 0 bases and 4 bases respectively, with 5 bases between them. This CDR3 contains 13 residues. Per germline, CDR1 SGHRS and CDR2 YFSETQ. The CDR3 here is CASSLGGYNEQFF. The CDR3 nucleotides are TGCGCCAGCAGCTTGGGAGGGTACAATGAGCAGTTCTTC.

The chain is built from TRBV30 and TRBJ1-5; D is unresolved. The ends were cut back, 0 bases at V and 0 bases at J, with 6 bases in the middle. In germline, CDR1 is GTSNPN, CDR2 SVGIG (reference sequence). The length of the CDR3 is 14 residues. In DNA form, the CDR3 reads TGTGCCTGGAGTGTACTTAATAGCAATCAGCCCCAGCATTTT. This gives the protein CAWSVLNSNQPQHF. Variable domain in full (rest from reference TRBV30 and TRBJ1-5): SQTIHQWPATLVQPVGSPLSLECTVEGTSNPNLYWYRQAAGRGLQLLFYSVGIGQISSEVPQNLSASRPQDRQFILSSKKLLLSDSGFYLCAWSVLNSNQPQHFGDGTRLSIL.

The chain's CDR3 is CASSPHSNNEQFF. The CDR3 DNA sequence: TGCGCCAGCAGCCCGCACAGTAACAATGAGCAGTTCTTC. The chain is built from TRBV5-1 and TRBJ2-1; D unclear. V lost 4 bases, J lost 5 bases, and 10 bases lay in between. CDR1 is SGHRS and CDR2 is YFSETQ in the germline V gene. The length of the CDR3 is 13 residues. The full variable domain, completed using reference TRBV5-1 and TRBJ2-1, is KAGVTQTPRYLIKTRGQQVTLSCSPISGHRSVSWYQQTPGQGLQFLFEYFSETQRNKGNFPGRFSGRQFSNSRSEMNVSTLELGDSALYLCASSPHSNNEQFFGPGTRLTVL.

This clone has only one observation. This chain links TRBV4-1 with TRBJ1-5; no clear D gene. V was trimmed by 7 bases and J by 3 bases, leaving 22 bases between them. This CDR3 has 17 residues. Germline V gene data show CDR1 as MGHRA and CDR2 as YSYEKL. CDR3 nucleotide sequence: TGCGCCAGCACTTCTCTTTTTAGTGGGGAAATCAATCAGCCCCAGCATTTT. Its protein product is CASTSLFSGEINQPQHF.

CDR3 in amino acids: CASSIDQQTKGDAFF. CDR3 nucleotide sequence: TGTGCCAGTAGTATAGATCAACAGACCAAAGGGGACGCTTTCTTT. The J gene is TRBJ1-1, the V gene TRBV19; D possibly corresponds to TRBD1 (5 bases). Trimming pared 0 bases from V and 11 bases from J, leaving 19 bases between. The CDR3 covers 15 residues. Germline CDR1 LNHDA, CDR2 SQIVND (reference sequence).

The CDR3: CASSLGLANTEAFF. CDR3 bases: TGCGCCAGCAGCTTGGGACTCGCGAACACTGAAGCTTTCTTT. The chain employs TRBV5-1 and TRBJ1-1; D not resolved. Per germline, CDR1 SGHRS and CDR2 YFSETQ. The CDR3 runs 14 residues. The V gene lost 0 bases and the J gene lost 1 base, with 7 bases spanning the gap.

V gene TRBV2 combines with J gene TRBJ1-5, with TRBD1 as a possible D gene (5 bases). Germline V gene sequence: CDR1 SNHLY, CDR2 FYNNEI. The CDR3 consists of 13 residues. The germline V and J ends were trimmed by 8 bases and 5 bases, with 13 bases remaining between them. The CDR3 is CASRRTRDQPQHF. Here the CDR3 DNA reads TGTGCCAGCCGTCGGACAAGGGATCAGCCCCAGCATTTT.

For the CDR3, the DNA is TGTGCCAGCAGGGAGTTGGGGGAGGGGGGTGAAGCTTTCTTT. Its translation: CASRELGEGGEAFF. The chain joins TRBV25-1 to TRBJ1-1; TRBD1 might be the D (6 bases). This CDR3 region has 14 residues. V was cut by 6 bases and J by 7 bases, with 18 bases left in between. Per the germline V gene, CDR1 is MGHDK and CDR2 is SYGVNS.

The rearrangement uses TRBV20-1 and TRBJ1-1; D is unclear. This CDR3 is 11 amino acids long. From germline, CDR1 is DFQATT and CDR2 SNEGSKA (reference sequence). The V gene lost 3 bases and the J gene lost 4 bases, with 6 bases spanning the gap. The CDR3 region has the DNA TGCAGTGCTAGGACGGGCACTGAAGCTTTCTTT. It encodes CSARTGTEAFF.

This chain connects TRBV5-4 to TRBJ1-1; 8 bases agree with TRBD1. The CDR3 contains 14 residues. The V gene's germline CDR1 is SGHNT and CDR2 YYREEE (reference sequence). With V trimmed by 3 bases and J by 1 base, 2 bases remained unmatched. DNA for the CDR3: TGTGCCAGCAGCTCAGACAGGGGGAACACTGAAGCTTTCTTT. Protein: CASSSDRGNTEAFF.

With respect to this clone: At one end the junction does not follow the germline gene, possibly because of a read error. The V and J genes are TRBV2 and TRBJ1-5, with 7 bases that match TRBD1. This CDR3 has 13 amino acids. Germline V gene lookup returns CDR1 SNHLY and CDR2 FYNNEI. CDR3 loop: CASSEDRDQPQHF. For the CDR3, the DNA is TGTGCCAGCAGCGAAGACAGGGATCAGCCCCAGCATTTT.

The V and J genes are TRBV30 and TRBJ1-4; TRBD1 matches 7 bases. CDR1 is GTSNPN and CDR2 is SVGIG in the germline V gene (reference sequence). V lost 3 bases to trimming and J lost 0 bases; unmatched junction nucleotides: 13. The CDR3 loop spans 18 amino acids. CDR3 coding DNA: TGTGCCTGGAGCTCGACCGGGACAGCCCGTACAACTAATGAAAAACTGTTTTTT. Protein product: CAWSSTGTARTTNEKLFF.

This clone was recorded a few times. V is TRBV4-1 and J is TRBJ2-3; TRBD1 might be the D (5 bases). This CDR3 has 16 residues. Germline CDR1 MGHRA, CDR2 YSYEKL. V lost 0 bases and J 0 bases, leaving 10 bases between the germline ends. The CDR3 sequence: CASSQESRVSTDTQYF. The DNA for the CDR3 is TGCGCCAGCAGCCAAGAGTCCAGGGTCAGCACAGATACGCAGTATTTT.

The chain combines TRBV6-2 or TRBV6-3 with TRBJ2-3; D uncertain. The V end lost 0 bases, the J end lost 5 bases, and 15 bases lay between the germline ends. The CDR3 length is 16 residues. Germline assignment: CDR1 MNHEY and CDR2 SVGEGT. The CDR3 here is CASSYSDVNSGDTQYF. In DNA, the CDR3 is TGTGCCAGCAGTTACTCGGATGTCAATAGTGGAGATACGCAGTATTTT.

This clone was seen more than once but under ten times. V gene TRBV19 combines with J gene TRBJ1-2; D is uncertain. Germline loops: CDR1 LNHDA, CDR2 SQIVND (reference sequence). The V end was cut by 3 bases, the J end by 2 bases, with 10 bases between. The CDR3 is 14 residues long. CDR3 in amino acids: CASSISAENYGYTF. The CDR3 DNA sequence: TGTGCCAGTAGTATCTCGGCGGAGAACTATGGCTACACCTTC.

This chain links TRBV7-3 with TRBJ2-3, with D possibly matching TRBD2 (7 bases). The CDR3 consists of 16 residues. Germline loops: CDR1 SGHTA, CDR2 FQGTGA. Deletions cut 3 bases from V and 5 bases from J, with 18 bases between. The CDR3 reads CASSFSGRGGRDTQYF. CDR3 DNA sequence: TGTGCCAGCAGCTTTTCAGGGAGGGGGGGCAGAGATACGCAGTATTTT.

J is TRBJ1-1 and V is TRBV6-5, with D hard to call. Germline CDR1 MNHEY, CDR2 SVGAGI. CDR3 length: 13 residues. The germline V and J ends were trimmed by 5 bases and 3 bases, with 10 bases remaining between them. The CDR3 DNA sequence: TGTGCCAGCAGTCGTCGGGTGGACACTGAAGCTTTCTTT. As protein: CASSRRVDTEAFF.

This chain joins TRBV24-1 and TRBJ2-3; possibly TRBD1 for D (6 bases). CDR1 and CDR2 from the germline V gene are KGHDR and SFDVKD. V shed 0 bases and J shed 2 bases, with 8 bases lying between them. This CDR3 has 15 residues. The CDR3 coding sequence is TGTGCCACCAGTGATTTGCGGGACAACACAGATACGCAGTATTTT. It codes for CATSDLRDNTDTQYF.

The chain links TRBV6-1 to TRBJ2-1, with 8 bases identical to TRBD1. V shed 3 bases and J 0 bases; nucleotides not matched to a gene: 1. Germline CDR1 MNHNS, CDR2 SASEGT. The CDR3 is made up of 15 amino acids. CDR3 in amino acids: CASSEDRDSYNEQFF. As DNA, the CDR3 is TGTGCCAGCAGTGAGGACAGGGACTCCTACAATGAGCAGTTCTTC.

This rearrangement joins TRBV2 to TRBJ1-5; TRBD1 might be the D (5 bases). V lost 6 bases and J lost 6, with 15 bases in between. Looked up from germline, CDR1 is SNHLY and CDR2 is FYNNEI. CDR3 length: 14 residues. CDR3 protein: CASSADSVGQPQHF. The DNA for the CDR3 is TGTGCCAGCAGCGCTGACAGCGTCGGTCAGCCCCAGCATTTT.

For the CDR3, the DNA is TGTGCCATCAGTGAAGGGAATTCACCCCTCCACTTT. Its protein product is CAISEGNSPLHF. The gene calls are TRBV10-3 and TRBJ1-6; D not resolved. CDR3 length: 12 amino acids. The V end was cut by 3 bases, the J end by 7 bases, with 4 bases between. Looked up from germline, CDR1 is ENHRY and CDR2 is SYGVKD.